This T cell receptor (beta chain) originates from a study of CD8 T cells in Susac syndrome. An input of about 0.5 to 1 ug of RNA was subjected to reverse transcription using random hexamers. Amplification of TCR beta CDR3 was carried out by immunoSEQ multiplex PCR, which covered 54 Vbeta and 13 Jbeta segments. Each CDR3 protein gets one entry after TCRdb re-called the immunoSEQ multiplex PCR reads with MiXCR. The sample yields some 110,000 distinct CDR3 sequences, just over 90% seen once. Trimming took 4 bases from V and 8 from J; bases not matched to a gene: 11. The CDR3 is 17 residues long. CDR1 and CDR2 from the germline V gene are LGHNA and YNFKEQ. As concerns this clonotype: Its antigen is not identified.

Points from the study as a whole: As the study acknowledged, the number of individuals in its TCR sequencing and HLA analysis was relatively small.

Sequencing used CD8+ T cells from PBMCs. The chain is built from TRBV4-2 and TRBJ1-4, with 12 bases lining up with TRBD1. The sequence derives from a human donor with multiple sclerosis. The CDR3 nucleotides are TGTGCCAGCAGCCTTCCGGGACAGGGGGCGCTTAGGGAAAAACTGTTTTTT. Encoded protein: CASSLPGQGALREKLFF.